A single sample gave rise to the 17 T cell receptor beta chains below, sequenced in a study of patients and donors after allogeneic stem cell transplantation. TCRdb re-analysed the RT-PCR reads in MiXCR, keeping a single row per CDR3 protein. This sample has a few thousand distinct CDR3 sequences, with roughly 3.7% found just once. Sequencing was carried out using blood, either unsorted or a sorted T cell fraction (not recorded which). These receptors all come from a human donor who was either an allogeneic HSCT recipient or a stem cell or donor lymphocyte infusion donor (not recorded which). It is not recorded whose cells these are; they may come from a transplant donor.

The gene calls are TRBV5-1 and TRBJ2-7; D might be TRBD2 (6 bases). CDR1 SGHRS and CDR2 YFSETQ come from the germline V gene. CDR3 length: 14 residues. V lost 0 bases and J 6 bases, leaving 13 bases between the germline ends. The CDR3 here is CASSLVGGPGEQYF. The CDR3 DNA reads as TGCGCCAGCAGCTTGGTTGGAGGGCCCGGCGAGCAGTACTTC.

This clonotype was recorded at least ten times. J is TRBJ1-6 and V is TRBV7-6; TRBD1 matches at 8 bases. The trim removed 5 bases at V and 7 bases at J, leaving 7 bases unmatched. Per the germline V gene, CDR1 is SGHVS and CDR2 is FNYEAQ. The CDR3 has 15 amino acids. DNA for the CDR3: TGTGCCAGCAGCCCTCGGACAGGGAGGAATTCACCCCTCCACTTT. Translated: CASSPRTGRNSPLHF.

This clonotype was counted ten times or more. The gene calls are TRBV20-1 and TRBJ2-4, with D unresolved. The CDR3 contains 15 residues. V was clipped by 6 bases and J by 0 bases, with 15 bases between them. Germline CDR1 DFQATT, CDR2 SNEGSKA (reference sequence). CDR3 bases: TGCAGTGCCACGCTCCAAAGACTAGCCAAAAACATTCAGTACTTC. Translation gives CSATLQRLAKNIQYF.

This clonotype was found many times. The chain joins TRBV28 to TRBJ1-2; no clear D gene. This CDR3 is 11 amino acids long. Trimming took 4 bases from V and 8 from J, leaving 8 bases between them. Germline lookup yields CDR1 MDHEN and CDR2 SYDVKM. The CDR3 reads CASSSEAGYTF. The CDR3 region has the DNA TGTGCCAGCAGTTCAGAGGCCGGCTACACCTTC.

This clonotype was detected many times. The chain combines TRBV12-3 or TRBV12-4 with TRBJ2-1; D is unclear. The CDR3 contains 13 residues. Trimming shortened V by 4 bases and J by 6 bases, and 10 bases separated the two germline ends. In DNA form, the CDR3 reads TGTGCCAGCAGTTCCCCAGTGGGCAATGAGCAGTTCTTC. Translating gives CASSSPVGNEQFF.

This clonotype was found many times. The chain employs TRBV25-1 and TRBJ2-1; 12 bases match TRBD2. V was pared by 3 bases and J by 0 bases, with 6 bases of the junction left unmatched. Germline CDR1 MGHDK, CDR2 SYGVNS. CDR3 size: 18 residues. CDR3 amino acids: CASSEGLAGASSYNEQFF. CDR3 coding DNA: TGTGCCAGCAGTGAGGGACTAGCGGGCGCCAGCTCCTACAATGAGCAGTTCTTC.

The sample holds many counts of this clonotype. This chain uses TRBV4-2 with TRBJ2-7; 10 bases match TRBD2. Germline lookup yields CDR1 LGHNA and CDR2 YNFKEQ. The CDR3 length is 16 residues. The V segment lost 1 base and the J segment 0 bases; nucleotides outside the gene matches: 3. The CDR3 DNA reads as TGTGCCAGCAGCCAAGGGGGACTAGCGTCCTCCTACGAGCAGTACTTC. Amino acid sequence: CASSQGGLASSYEQYF.

In this sample, this clonotype turned up a few times. The J gene is TRBJ2-1, the V gene TRBV9; TRBD2 agrees at 14 bases. The V segment lost 3 bases and the J segment 6 bases; nucleotides outside the gene matches: 8. This CDR3 has 17 amino acids. In germline, CDR1 is SGDLS, CDR2 YYNGEE. CDR3 sequence (DNA): TGTGCCAGCAGCGCCCCTCTGGGGACTAGCGGGAGCAATGAGCAGTTCTTC. As protein: CASSAPLGTSGSNEQFF.

This clonotype showed up many times. V is TRBV12-3 or TRBV12-4 and J is TRBJ1-6; 7 bases agree with TRBD1. V lost 7 bases to trimming and J lost 19 bases; unmatched junction nucleotides: 10. There are 11 residues in the CDR3. CDR3 region: CASKAQGGPHF. For the CDR3, the DNA is TGTGCCAGCAAAGCCCAGGGGGGTCCTCACTTT.

In its sample, this clonotype ranks as medium-sized. The chain uses TRBV18 and TRBJ2-5; D perhaps matches TRBD1 (6 bases). V was cut by 2 bases and J by 5 bases, with 9 bases left in between. This CDR3 has 13 amino acids. Germline V lookup: CDR1 KGHSH, CDR2 LQKENI. The CDR3 DNA sequence: TGTGCCAGCTCACCAACAGGGCTGGAGACCCAGTACTTC. Residues: CASSPTGLETQYF. The entire variable domain, with the rest obtained from reference TRBV18 and TRBJ2-5, is as follows: NAGVMQNPRHLVRRRGQEARLRCSPMKGHSHVYWYRQLPEEGLKFMVYLQKENIIDESGMPKERFSAEFPKEGPSILRIQQVVRGDSAAYFCASSPTGLETQYFGPGTRLLVL.

This clonotype was recorded many times. The J gene is TRBJ2-7, the V gene TRBV7-9; 9 bases line up with TRBD1. Trimming took 3 bases from V and 4 from J; bases not matched to a gene: 7. The length of the CDR3 is 15 residues. Looked up from germline, CDR1 is SEHNR and CDR2 is FQNEAQ (reference sequence). CDR3 nucleotide sequence: TGTGCCAGCAGCTTTACCGGGACAGGGTTTTACGAGCAGTACTTC. Protein product: CASSFTGTGFYEQYF.

This clonotype counts as medium-sized (0.01 to 0.1%). The chain joins TRBV5-1 to TRBJ2-3, with D unresolved. The CDR3 is 12 residues long. Germline loops: CDR1 SGHRS, CDR2 YFSETQ. V lost 3 bases and J lost 6, with 8 bases in between. DNA for the CDR3: TGCGCCAGCAGCTCTACCCGTGATACGCAGTATTTT. It translates to CASSSTRDTQYF.

This clonotype is medium-sized (0.01 to 0.1%) in the sample. The chain carries TRBV13 and TRBJ1-4; weak D call: TRBD1 (5 bases). The CDR3 is 14 residues long. Germline-derived CDR1 and CDR2 are PRHDT and FYEKMQ (reference sequence). V lost 3 bases and J lost 0, with 5 bases in between. CDR3 protein: CASSLGATNEKLFF. In DNA form, the CDR3 reads TGTGCCAGCAGCTTGGGGGCAACTAATGAAAAACTGTTTTTT.

This clonotype came up many times. The genes are TRBV25-1 and TRBJ2-1, with D maybe TRBD1 (6 bases). Trimming cost V 4 bases and J 6 bases, with 16 bases left between them. The CDR3 loop spans 15 amino acids. The germline CDR1 and CDR2 sequences are MGHDK and SYGVNS. DNA of the CDR3: TGTGCCAGCAGTGCAATAGACAGGAGAAGCAATGAGCAGTTCTTC. Its protein product is CASSAIDRRSNEQFF.

This clonotype has just a few counts. The chain recombines TRBV13 with TRBJ2-5; D ambiguous. The CDR3 runs 14 residues. The V gene lost 0 bases and the J gene lost 2 bases, with 7 bases spanning the gap. From germline, CDR1 is PRHDT and CDR2 FYEKMQ (reference sequence). The CDR3 region has the DNA TGTGCCAGCAGCTTAGGCGCATTACAAGAGACCCAGTACTTC. Translation: CASSLGALQETQYF. The full variable domain, with the rest looked up from reference TRBV13 and TRBJ2-5, is AAGVIQSPRHLIKEKRETATLKCYPIPRHDTVYWYQQGPGQDPQFLISFYEKMQSDKGSIPDRFSAQQFSDYHSELNMSSLELGDSALYFCASSLGALQETQYFGPGTRLLVL.

The chain recombines TRBV7-9 with TRBJ2-2; 7 bases are shared with TRBD2. This CDR3 is built from 15 residues. Per the germline V gene, CDR1 is SEHNR and CDR2 is FQNEAQ (reference sequence). J was trimmed by 4 bases and V by 11 bases; bases with no gene match: 13. The CDR3 reads CAGYSGHYFTGELFF. The CDR3 bases are TGTGCCGGCTATAGCGGGCACTACTTCACCGGGGAGCTGTTTTTT.

Ten or more counts support this clonotype. The V gene is TRBV7-9, the J gene TRBJ2-7, with D maybe TRBD2 (6 bases). From germline, CDR1 is SEHNR and CDR2 FQNEAQ (reference sequence). The ends were cut back, 6 bases at V and 2 bases at J, with 20 bases in the middle. The CDR3 consists of 16 residues. The CDR3 sequence: CASRLDAVAGTYEQYF. As DNA, the CDR3 is TGTGCCAGCAGACTTGATGCGGTCGCGGGAACCTACGAGCAGTACTTC. The full variable domain, completed using reference TRBV7-9 and TRBJ2-7, is DTGVSQNPRHKITKRGQNVTFRCDPISEHNRLYWYRQTLGQGPEFLTYFQNEAQLEKSRLLSDRFSAERPKGSFSTLEIQRTEQGDSAMYLCASRLDAVAGTYEQYFGPGTRLTVT.